This TCR beta chain was captured by sequencing in a study of post-analysis software for immune sequencing data. The CDR3 runs to 14 residues. The V gene lost 0 bases and the J gene lost 1 base, with 7 bases spanning the gap. Germline CDR1 is SGHRS and CDR2 is YFSETQ. Comment on this clonotype: Its specificity is not known.

Study results and limitations: TRBV5-6, TRBV5-1 and TRBV20-1 were among roughly 5 TRBV segments more frequent in patients than controls. Batch-mates among the samples co-clustered strongly by F measure.

Libraries were made from TCR beta cDNA, and they carried unique molecular identifiers. Around 500,000 cDNA molecules came from around 1 to 9.1 million T cells. TCRdb called the PCR reads again in MiXCR, with one record for every CDR3 protein. In the table there are some 890,000 distinct CDR3 sequences, about 57% of which are singletons. This receptor was identified in a girl aged 10 to 17 with multiple sclerosis. The chain has TRBV5-1 and TRBJ1-1, with a possible D match to TRBD1 (6 bases). Sequenced material: blood. The CDR3 loop is CASSLVGANTEAFF. The CDR3 DNA sequence: TGCGCCAGCAGCTTGGTGGGGGCGAACACTGAAGCTTTCTTT.